Listed below are T cell receptor beta chains from one sample, sequenced in a study of OX40 agonist ivuxolimab in advanced cancers. Sequencing used immunoSEQ multiplex PCR; TCRdb keeps in-frame clones, though not all of them. Here the sample spans approximately 81,000 clones, about 92% being singletons. This material consisted of CD4+ or CD8+ T cells sorted from blood, taken in a trial of the OX40 agonist ivuxolimab. Receptors were obtained from an adult with an advanced solid tumor such as melanoma, head and neck, liver or kidney cancer. The conserved cysteine and the conserved F or W are not part of the CDR3 here. A row's size may be missing; if present it is once, few, many or a size class.

J gene	V gene	clone size	CDR3 protein
TRBJ2-7	TRBV28	.	ASSLWGVRDEQY
TRBJ2-1	TRBV2	.	ARQTGGSNNEQF
TRBJ1-6	TRBV27	.	ASSSLTRQSVSPLH
TRBJ1-5	TRBV5-5	.	ASSQRQGYQPQH
TRBJ2-2	TRBV7-6	.	ASSLVPQGSGELF
TRBJ2-2	TRBV9	.	ASRETGYETGELF
TRBJ2-7	TRBV7-7	once	ASSPGAYRGAYEQY
TRBJ1-1	TRBV28	.	ASSLRTGLTEAF
TRBJ1-1	TRBV7-9	.	ASSLARGAGGTEAF
TRBJ2-1	TRBV4-3	.	ASSQDGDTPYNEQF
TRBJ1-2	TRBV4-1	few	ASSQDRQTNYGYT
TRBJ1-4	TRBV4-3	.	ASSQPGQTTNEKLF
TRBJ1-6	TRBV5-6	.	ASSSPPGTGSPLH
TRBJ1-1	TRBV10-2	.	ASSESVNTEAF
TRBJ2-3	TRBV27	.	ASSSAATGLAGDDTQY
TRBJ2-3	TRBV5-6	.	ASSWLGTGGRDTQY
TRBJ1-5	TRBV19	.	ASNLDNYSNQPQH
TRBJ1-6	TRBV27	.	ASSASGTGIPPLH
TRBJ1-1	TRBV27	.	ASSPGGKDTEAF
TRBJ2-7	TRBV7-9	.	ASSLEAGLGRTEQY
TRBJ2-7	TRBV27	.	ASSPRFSGAYEQY
TRBJ2-1	TRBV6-1	.	ASSGRGNEQF
TRBJ2-1	TRBV28	.	ASSPPPAYNEQF
TRBJ1-6	TRBV14	.	ASSRALGSLSYDNSPLH
TRBJ2-1	TRBV27	.	ASITYNEQF
TRBJ1-5	TRBV28	.	ASSLSGAHQPQH
TRBJ1-2	TRBV27	.	ASSLGVGYGYT
TRBJ2-1	TRBV6-5	.	ASSYRPSGDGEQF
TRBJ1-6	TRBV4-3	few	ASSQDLVDSPLH
TRBJ2-1	TRBV7-6	.	ASSLGDRVYNEQF
TRBJ2-3	TRBV6-1	.	ASSESAGRADTQY
TRBJ2-1	TRBV7-9	.	ASSPRDRDHNEQF
TRBJ1-4	TRBV2	.	ASQPGHREKLF
TRBJ2-7	TRBV9	.	ASSVSSGQTYEQY
TRBJ2-5	TRBV27	.	ASRMGETQY
TRBJ2-7	TRBV19	.	ASSPGGANSYEQY